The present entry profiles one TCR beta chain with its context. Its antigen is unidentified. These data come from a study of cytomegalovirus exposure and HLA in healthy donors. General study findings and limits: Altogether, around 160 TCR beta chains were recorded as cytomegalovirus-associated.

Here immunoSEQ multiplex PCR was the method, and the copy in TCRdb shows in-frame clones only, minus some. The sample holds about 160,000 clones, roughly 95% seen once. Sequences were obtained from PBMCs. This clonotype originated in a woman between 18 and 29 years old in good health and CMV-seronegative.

The CDR3 nucleotides read TGCACCAGCAGCCAAGTTTCCGGGATCGATAATTCACCCCTCCACTTT. It translates to CTSSQVSGIDNSPLHF. The chain has TRBV1 and TRBJ1-6. TRBV1 is shown as a pseudogene. This CDR3 is built from 16 residues.